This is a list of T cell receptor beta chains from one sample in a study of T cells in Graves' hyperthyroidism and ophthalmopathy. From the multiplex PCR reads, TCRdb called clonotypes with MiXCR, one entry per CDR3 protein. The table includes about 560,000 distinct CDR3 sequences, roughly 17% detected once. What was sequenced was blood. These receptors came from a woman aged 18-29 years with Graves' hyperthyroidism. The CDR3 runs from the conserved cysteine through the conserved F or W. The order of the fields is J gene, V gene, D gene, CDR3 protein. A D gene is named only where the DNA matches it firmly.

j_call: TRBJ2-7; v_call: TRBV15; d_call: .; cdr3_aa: CATSRVGTGYEQYF
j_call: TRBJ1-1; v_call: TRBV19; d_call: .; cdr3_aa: CASRSGPMNTEAFF
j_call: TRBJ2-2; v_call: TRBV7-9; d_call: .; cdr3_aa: CASSSVTGSPTGELFF
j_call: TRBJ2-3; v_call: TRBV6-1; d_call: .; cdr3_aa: CASTGAGRDTQYF
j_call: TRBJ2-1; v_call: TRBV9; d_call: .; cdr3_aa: CASSVGVGASYNEQFF
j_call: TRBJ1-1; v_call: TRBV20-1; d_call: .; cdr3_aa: CSATTEEAFF
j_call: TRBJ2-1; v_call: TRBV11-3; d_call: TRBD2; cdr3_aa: CASSLAVTSGSNEQFF
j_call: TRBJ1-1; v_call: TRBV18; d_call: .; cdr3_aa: CASSPRVTNTEAFF
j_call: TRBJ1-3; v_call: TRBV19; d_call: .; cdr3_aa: CASSSSVLGSSGNTIYF
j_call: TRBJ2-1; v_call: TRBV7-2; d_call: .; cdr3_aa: CASSLDRYNEQFF
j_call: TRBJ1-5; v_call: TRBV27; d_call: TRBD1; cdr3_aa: CASSFGQALGPQHF
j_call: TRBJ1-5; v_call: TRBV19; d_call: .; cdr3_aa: CASSISKAGYQPQHF
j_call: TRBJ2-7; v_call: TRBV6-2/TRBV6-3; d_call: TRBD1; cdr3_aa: CASSQTLGTGAYEQYF
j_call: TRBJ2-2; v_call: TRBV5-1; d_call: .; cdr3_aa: CASMQGTTGELFF
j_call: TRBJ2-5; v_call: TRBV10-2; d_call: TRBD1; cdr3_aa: CASSEDTGGYYF
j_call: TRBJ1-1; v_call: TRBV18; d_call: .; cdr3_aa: CASSPSASTEAFF
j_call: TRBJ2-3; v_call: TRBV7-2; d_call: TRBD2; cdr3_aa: CASSWTSGGTDTQYF
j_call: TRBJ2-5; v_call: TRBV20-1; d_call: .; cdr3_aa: CSARGSKAGETQYF
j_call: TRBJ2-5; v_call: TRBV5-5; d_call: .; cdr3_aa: CASSLGHQPETQYF
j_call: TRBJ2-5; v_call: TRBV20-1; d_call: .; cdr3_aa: CSASSPKERETQYF
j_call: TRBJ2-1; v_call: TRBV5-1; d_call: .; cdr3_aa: CASSLNLEEQFF
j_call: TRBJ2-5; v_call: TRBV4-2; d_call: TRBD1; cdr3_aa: CATARGTEETQYF
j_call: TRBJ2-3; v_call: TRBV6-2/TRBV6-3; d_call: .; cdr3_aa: CASSYEEKINTDTQYF
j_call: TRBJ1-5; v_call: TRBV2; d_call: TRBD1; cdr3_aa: CASSEWDSLNQPQHF
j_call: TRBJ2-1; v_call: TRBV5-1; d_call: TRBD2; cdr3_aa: CASSSGLAGTGEQFF
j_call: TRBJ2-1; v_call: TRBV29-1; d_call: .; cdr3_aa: CGVGDGSINYNEQFF
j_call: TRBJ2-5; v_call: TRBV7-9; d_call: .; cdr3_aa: CASRYEKETQYF
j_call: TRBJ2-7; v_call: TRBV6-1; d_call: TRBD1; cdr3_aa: CASSVYGDRLSYEQHF
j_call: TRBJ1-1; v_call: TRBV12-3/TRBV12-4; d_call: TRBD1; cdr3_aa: CASSFTGDTEAFF
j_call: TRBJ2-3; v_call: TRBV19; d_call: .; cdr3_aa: CASSRPIGTTDTQYF
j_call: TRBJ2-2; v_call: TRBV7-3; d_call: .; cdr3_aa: CASSLRGSGTGELFF
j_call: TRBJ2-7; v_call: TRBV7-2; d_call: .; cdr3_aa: CASSTAPYEQYF
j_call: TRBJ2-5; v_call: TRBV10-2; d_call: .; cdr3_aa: CASSETGTPEETQYF
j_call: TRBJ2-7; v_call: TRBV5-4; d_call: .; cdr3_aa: CASSLAGRLSYEQYF
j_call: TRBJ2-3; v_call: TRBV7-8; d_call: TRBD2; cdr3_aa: CASSFSGGESDTQYF
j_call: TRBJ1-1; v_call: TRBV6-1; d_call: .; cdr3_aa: CASRDQGIRAEAFF
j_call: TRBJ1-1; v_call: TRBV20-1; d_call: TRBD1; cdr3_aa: CSARLQLSGTGAEAFF
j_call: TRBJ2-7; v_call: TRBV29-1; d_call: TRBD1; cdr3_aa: CSTRDSDSYEQYF
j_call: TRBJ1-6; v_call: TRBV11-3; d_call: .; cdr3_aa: CASSSAIANSPLHF
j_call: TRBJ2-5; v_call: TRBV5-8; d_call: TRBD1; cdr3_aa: CASSLDWDREETQYF
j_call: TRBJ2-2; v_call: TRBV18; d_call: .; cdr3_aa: CASSPSGLLNTGELFF
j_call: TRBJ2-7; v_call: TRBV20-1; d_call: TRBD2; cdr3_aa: CSARDLGLAEGLHEQYF
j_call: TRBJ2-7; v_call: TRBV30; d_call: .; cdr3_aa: CAWIKGFSSYEQYF
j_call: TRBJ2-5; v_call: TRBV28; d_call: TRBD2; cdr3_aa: CTSRMGTSGRETQYF
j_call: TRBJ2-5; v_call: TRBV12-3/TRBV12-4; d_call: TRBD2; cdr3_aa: CASSSTGLAGVEQETQYF
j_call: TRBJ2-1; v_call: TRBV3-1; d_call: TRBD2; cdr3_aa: CASSQIRLAGAWEQFF
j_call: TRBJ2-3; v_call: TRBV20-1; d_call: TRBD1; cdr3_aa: CSARGSRGLRRGADTQYF
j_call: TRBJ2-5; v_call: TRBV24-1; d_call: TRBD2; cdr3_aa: CATSGAGGPGETQYF
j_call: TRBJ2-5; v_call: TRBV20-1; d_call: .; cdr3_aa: CSASIRSLQETQYF
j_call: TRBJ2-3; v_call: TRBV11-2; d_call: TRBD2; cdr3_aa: CASSFAGGPRDTQYF
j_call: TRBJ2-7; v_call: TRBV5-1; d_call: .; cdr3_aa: CASSRAPDLSSYEQYF